Listed here is a single T cell receptor beta chain. Authors' processing steps: How many nucleated cells were present was estimated from reference gene primer amplification. The protocol was immunoSEQ multiplex PCR, while the TCRdb copy is restricted to in-frame clones and leaves out a portion. D and trimming come from the DNA, and the V and J calls and clone size come from that table. Of around 340,000 clones listed, about 86% were seen once; the top ten hold 4% to 5.5%. Study members were between roughly 18 and 100 years old and lived in some 26 US regions. The record originates from a study of blood T cell repertoires in COVID-19. About the study: The origin of the acute and convalescent COVID-19 samples was the United States, Italy and Spain. The analysed material was cDNA or gDNA that came from T cells, B-cell-depleted T cells, or PBMCs.

Per the germline V gene, CDR1 is SQVTM and CDR2 is ANQGSEA. The CDR3 covers 13 residues. V gave up 4 bases and J gave up 7 bases, with 14 bases separating them. The chain carries TRBV29-1 and TRBJ1-5; D call uncertain. Sequencing was carried out using PBMCs or T cells enriched from blood (not recorded which). The TCR sequence derives from a woman between 40 and 55 years old with acute COVID-19. The CDR3 loop reads CSVATGLAQPQHF. In DNA, the CDR3 is TGCAGCGTTGCTACCGGGTTGGCCCAGCCCCAGCATTTT.